The 27 T cell receptor beta chains below all came from one sample that was sequenced in a study of cytomegalovirus exposure and HLA in healthy donors. PCR primers comprised 60 Vbeta and 13 Jbeta primers. Some clones are missing from TCRdb's copy, which holds only in-frame ones; the method was immunoSEQ multiplex PCR. The sample lists about 130,000 clones; roughly 79% were seen once. What was sequenced was PBMCs. The receptors were gathered from a woman aged 45-65 years in good health and CMV-seronegative.

The chain carries TRBV7-3 and TRBJ1-1, with D maybe TRBD1 (6 bases). Trimming cost V 3 bases and J 4 bases, with 9 bases left between them. Germline CDR1 is SGHTA and CDR2 is FQGTGA. The CDR3 is 13 amino acids. CDR3 coding DNA: TGTGCCAGCAGCTTCACAGGGATCACTGAAGCTTTCTTT. It encodes CASSFTGITEAFF.

This sequence joins TRBV6-4 and TRBJ2-3; a weak D match, TRBD1 (5 bases). The CDR3 is 13 residues long. Trimming shortened V by 5 bases and J by 6 bases, and 12 bases separated the two germline ends. Germline V lookup: CDR1 MRHNA, CDR2 SNTAGT. As DNA, the CDR3 is TGTGCCAGCAGTCCCTCAGGGCTGGATACGCAGTATTTT. Amino acids: CASSPSGLDTQYF.

This chain links TRBV6-5 with TRBJ1-5; no definite D call. The germline CDR1 and CDR2 sequences are MNHEY and SVGAGI. Trimming shortened V by 6 bases and J by 5 bases, and 17 bases separated the two germline ends. This CDR3 has 15 amino acids. The CDR3 is CASSQPDIPDQPQHF. The DNA for the CDR3 is TGTGCCAGCAGCCAGCCCGACATCCCCGATCAGCCCCAGCATTTT.

The rearrangement uses TRBV2 and TRBJ1-6, with D possibly being TRBD1 (6 bases). This CDR3 is 13 amino acids long. Per germline, CDR1 SNHLY and CDR2 FYNNEI. Trimming cost V 3 bases and J 10 bases, with 10 bases left between them. CDR3 nucleotide sequence: TGTGCCAGCAGTGAGGACAGTTTGTCACCCCTCCACTTT. This encodes CASSEDSLSPLHF.

The count of this clone is one. The chain recombines TRBV27 with TRBJ1-3; no definite D call. Trimming shortened V by 6 bases and J by 4 bases, and 16 bases separated the two germline ends. CDR3 length: 15 residues. Germline V gene data show CDR1 as MNHEY and CDR2 as SMNVEV (reference sequence). The DNA for the CDR3 is TGTGCCAGCAGCCCCACCCGCTCACAGGGAAACACCATATATTTT. It is translated as CASSPTRSQGNTIYF.

V gene TRBV18 combines with J gene TRBJ2-1; 7 positions match TRBD1. This CDR3 region has 16 residues. In germline, CDR1 is KGHSH, CDR2 LQKENI. The V segment lost 0 bases and the J segment 6 bases; nucleotides outside the gene matches: 8. The chain's CDR3 is CASSPPSRGLGNEQFF. The CDR3 nucleotides read TGTGCCAGCTCACCACCTAGTAGGGGGCTTGGCAATGAGCAGTTCTTC.

The chain recombines TRBV4-1 with TRBJ1-2, with 10 bases lining up with TRBD1. The CDR3 is 16 residues long. The ends lost 4 bases at V and 4 bases at J; junction bases unmatched: 9. The V gene's germline CDR1 is MGHRA and CDR2 YSYEKL. Here the CDR3 DNA reads TGCGCCAGCAGCCCTTCCGGGACAGGGGTGGGCTATGGCTACACCTTC. This codes for CASSPSGTGVGYGYTF.

The chain carries TRBV15 and TRBJ2-1; 11 bases align to TRBD2. The CDR3 runs to 15 residues. Germline values: CDR1 LNHNV, CDR2 YYDKDF (reference sequence). Trimming took 3 bases from V and 7 from J; bases not matched to a gene: 5. The CDR3 bases are TGTGCCACCAGCAGCCTAAGACTAGCGGGAAATGAGCAGTTCTTC. Residues: CATSSLRLAGNEQFF.

This chain joins TRBV7-9 and TRBJ1-6, with D possibly matching TRBD1 (5 bases). Germline V lookup: CDR1 SEHNR, CDR2 FQNEAQ (reference sequence). The CDR3 consists of 15 residues. V shed 7 bases and J shed 5 bases, with 15 bases lying between them. The CDR3 loop is CASTQGLRHNSPLHF. The DNA for the CDR3 is TGTGCCAGCACCCAGGGACTTCGGCATAATTCACCCCTCCACTTT.

This clone has just one count. This chain uses TRBV5-1 with TRBJ1-3, with D perhaps TRBD1 (6 bases). V was clipped by 4 bases and J by 0 bases, with 11 bases between them. The CDR3 contains 15 residues. Germline V gene lookup returns CDR1 SGHRS and CDR2 YFSETQ. CDR3 nucleotide sequence: TGCGCCAGCAGCGGCGGACAGCCCTCTGGAAACACCATATATTTT. The encoded protein is CASSGGQPSGNTIYF.

The rearrangement joins TRBV5-1 to TRBJ2-5, with D perhaps matching TRBD1 (6 bases). Deletions cut 5 bases from V and 4 bases from J, with 15 bases between. CDR3 length equals 14 residues. CDR1 is SGHRS and CDR2 is YFSETQ in the germline V gene. Here the CDR3 reads CASRVSGELETQYF. The CDR3, as DNA: TGCGCCAGCAGAGTATCAGGGGAATTAGAGACCCAGTACTTC.

This clone was counted once. V and J are TRBV11-3 and TRBJ1-4, with 8 bases identical to TRBD1. The ends lost 5 bases at V and 5 bases at J; junction bases unmatched: 4. The CDR3 extends over 14 amino acids. Germline V gene sequence: CDR1 SGHNT, CDR2 YENEEA. For the CDR3, the DNA is TGTGCCAGCAGCCTCCGGACAGGGAATGAAAAACTGTTTTTT. Its protein product is CASSLRTGNEKLFF.

This clone occurred a few times. This chain links TRBV14 with TRBJ1-5; D is unclear. V lost 6 bases and J 2 bases, leaving 5 bases between the germline ends. The germline gives CDR1 SGHDN, CDR2 FVKESK. The CDR3 extends over 12 amino acids. In DNA form, the CDR3 reads TGTGCCAGCAGGGGCCGCAATCAGCCCCAGCATTTT. It codes for CASRGRNQPQHF.

The rearrangement joins TRBV5-1 to TRBJ2-1; 8 bases align to TRBD2. Germline V gene sequence: CDR1 SGHRS, CDR2 YFSETQ. Trimming took 0 bases from V and 4 from J; bases not matched to a gene: 6. The CDR3 spans 16 residues. CDR3 protein: CASSLVALAEYNEQFF. CDR3 DNA sequence: TGCGCCAGCAGCTTGGTGGCACTAGCGGAATACAATGAGCAGTTCTTC.

V is TRBV27 and J is TRBJ2-7; possibly TRBD1 for D (6 bases). Germline assignment: CDR1 MNHEY and CDR2 SMNVEV (reference sequence). CDR3 length equals 14 residues. The ends were cut back, 3 bases at V and 1 base at J, with 10 bases in the middle. The chain's CDR3 is CASSFGGSSYEQYF. The CDR3 DNA follows: TGTGCCAGCAGTTTTGGGGGCTCTTCCTACGAGCAGTACTTC.

The rearrangement uses TRBV5-1 and TRBJ2-7; TRBD1 matches 9 bases. Germline assignment: CDR1 SGHRS and CDR2 YFSETQ. CDR3 length equals 15 residues. V lost 2 bases, J lost 3 bases, and 6 bases stayed unmatched. CDR3 loop: CASSLLGTGIYEQYF. The CDR3, as DNA: TGCGCCAGCAGCTTACTTGGGACAGGGATCTACGAGCAGTACTTC.

The chain employs TRBV9 and TRBJ2-2, with D possibly matching TRBD1 (5 bases). CDR3 length: 14 amino acids. Trimming removed 4 bases from V and 4 bases from J, with 11 bases in between. Germline CDR1 is SGDLS and CDR2 is YYNGEE. CDR3 residues: CASSTRQITGELFF. The CDR3 nucleotides are TGTGCCAGCAGCACACGACAGATCACCGGGGAGCTGTTTTTT.

The V call is TRBV5-1, the J call TRBJ2-3; TRBD2 matches 8 bases. Germline V gene sequence: CDR1 SGHRS, CDR2 YFSETQ. V trimming: 3 bases; J trimming: 2 bases; junction bases outside the gene matches: 8. This CDR3 comprises 16 residues. CDR3 protein: CASSSREGLATDTQYF. The CDR3 DNA reads as TGCGCCAGCAGCTCTCGGGAGGGGTTAGCCACAGATACGCAGTATTTT.

The rearrangement joins TRBV11-3 to TRBJ2-1; 11 bases line up with TRBD2. Losses at the gene ends were 6 bases for V and 2 bases for J; bases not matched to a gene: 6. The CDR3 loop spans 16 amino acids. Germline CDR1 and CDR2: SGHNT and YENEEA. This CDR3 is CASSQGLAEPYNEQFF. DNA of the CDR3: TGTGCCAGCAGTCAGGGACTAGCGGAGCCCTACAATGAGCAGTTCTTC.

This clone was observed a few times. The chain joins TRBV19 to TRBJ2-1, with D hard to call. The CDR3 spans 13 residues. In germline, CDR1 is LNHDA, CDR2 SQIVND (reference sequence). Trimming stripped 7 bases from V and 2 bases from J, with 9 bases between. CDR3 sequence reads: CASTVSTYNEQFF. The CDR3 bases are TGTGCCAGTACAGTTTCAACCTACAATGAGCAGTTCTTC.

Only a few counts were recorded for this clone. The chain has TRBV19 and TRBJ2-5; weak D call: TRBD1 (8 bases). V shed 6 bases and J shed 0 bases, with 14 bases lying between them. The germline V gene encodes CDR1 LNHDA and CDR2 SQIVND (reference sequence). This CDR3 has 15 amino acids. The CDR3 sequence is CASRVQGGYQETQYF. CDR3 coding DNA: TGTGCCAGTAGGGTACAGGGGGGGTACCAAGAGACCCAGTACTTC.

The chain joins TRBV14 to TRBJ2-5, with a tentative D call TRBD2 (6 bases). This CDR3 comprises 14 residues. V lost 4 bases and J lost 5, with 14 bases in between. CDR1 and CDR2 (germline): SGHDN, FVKESK. CDR3 residues: CASSRSGTYETQYF. CDR3 nucleotide sequence: TGTGCCAGCAGCCGATCGGGGACTTACGAGACCCAGTACTTC.

The chain employs TRBV28 and TRBJ1-1; D is uncertain. Germline CDR1 MDHEN, CDR2 SYDVKM. V was shortened by 4 bases and J by 3 bases, with 12 bases between the two germline ends. The length of the CDR3 is 14 residues. The CDR3 sequence: CASSYLGLYTEAFF. The CDR3 region has the DNA TGTGCCAGCAGTTACCTAGGACTTTACACTGAAGCTTTCTTT.

The V gene is TRBV6-1, the J gene TRBJ2-2, with 7 bases aligning to TRBD1. This CDR3 contains 16 residues. V gave up 3 bases and J gave up 2 bases; unmatched junction bases: 6. CDR1 is MNHNS and CDR2 is SASEGT in the germline V gene. In DNA, the CDR3 is TGTGCCAGCAGTGACGCCGGGACAGCAAACACCGGGGAGCTGTTTTTT. The encoded protein is CASSDAGTANTGELFF.

The chain has TRBV29-1 and TRBJ2-3; tentative D call: TRBD2 (7 bases). Trimming stripped 8 bases from V and 0 bases from J, with 21 bases between. The CDR3 runs 16 residues. Germline lookup yields CDR1 SQVTM and CDR2 ANQGSEA. The CDR3 region has the DNA TGCAGCCTGGGGGGGCCTGGGGATTCTAGCACAGATACGCAGTATTTT. This encodes CSLGGPGDSSTDTQYF.

The gene calls are TRBV29-1 and TRBJ2-7; 11 nucleotides align to TRBD2. Trimming removed 7 bases from V and 3 bases from J; junction bases left unmatched: 8. The CDR3 totals 14 residues. The germline CDR1 and CDR2 sequences are SQVTM and ANQGSEA. The CDR3 loop is CSAGGTSGYYEQYF. CDR3 DNA sequence: TGCAGCGCCGGGGGGACTAGCGGTTACTACGAGCAGTACTTC.

This clone was seen once. The chain has TRBV28 and TRBJ2-6; D unclear. CDR3 size: 18 residues. Germline V gene lookup returns CDR1 MDHEN and CDR2 SYDVKM. The germline V and J ends were trimmed by 6 bases and 0 bases, with 18 bases remaining between them. CDR3 nucleotide sequence: TGTGCCAGCAGCCTGGTTGGCAGTAGCCTCTCTGGGGCCAACGTCCTGACTTTC. Protein: CASSLVGSSLSGANVLTF. Variable domain in full (rest from reference TRBV28 and TRBJ2-6): DVKVTQSSRYLVKRTGEKVFLECVQDMDHENMFWYRQDPGLGLRLIYFSYDVKMKEKGDIPEGYSVSREKKERFSLILESASTNQTSMYLCASSLVGSSLSGANVLTFGAGSRLTVL.